The 23 T cell receptor beta chains reported below all come from one sample, sequenced in a study of blood T cell repertoires in COVID-19. Clones were read by immunoSEQ multiplex PCR, and TCRdb kept only the in-frame ones, dropping some. The repertoire has 400,000 to 500,000 clones, roughly 88% of them found once; the top ten carry 1.4%. The material sequenced was peripheral blood. These receptors were taken from a woman younger than 45 with active or convalescent COVID-19.

The chain couples TRBV5-4 to TRBJ2-1; no definite D call. V gave up 1 base and J gave up 4 bases, with 12 bases separating them. This CDR3 is built from 15 residues. Germline CDR1 is SGHNT and CDR2 is YYREEE (reference sequence). The CDR3 nucleotides read TGTGCCAGCAGCTTGATTCACGACGGGTACAATGAGCAGTTCTTC. Its translation is CASSLIHDGYNEQFF.

The chain recombines TRBV5-1 with TRBJ2-1; 9 bases match TRBD1. The CDR3 totals 16 residues. The V and J ends lost 4 bases and 4 bases, in that order; junction bases with no gene match: 9. The germline CDR1 and CDR2 sequences are SGHRS and YFSETQ. CDR3 sequence (DNA): TGCGCCAGCAGCCTGGGACAGGGCCTAGTGTACAATGAGCAGTTCTTC. It translates to CASSLGQGLVYNEQFF.

This clone was counted between two and nine times. The chain carries TRBV11-2 and TRBJ1-4; no clear D gene. Per the germline V gene, CDR1 is SGHAT and CDR2 is FQNNGV. V was pared by 4 bases and J by 8 bases, with 8 bases between. The CDR3 loop spans 12 amino acids. In DNA form, the CDR3 reads TGTGCCAGCAGCTGGTCGGGGGAAAAACTGTTTTTT. Translated, it gives CASSWSGEKLFF.

On this clone: One junction end disagrees with the germline gene, perhaps due to a read error. This rearrangement joins TRBV6-1 to TRBJ1-6, with D unresolved. The CDR3 contains 17 residues. Germline CDR1 reads MNHNS; CDR2 reads SASEGT. The CDR3 DNA follows: TGTGCCAGCAGGGAAGACAAGGCGGAACGAGATAATTCACCCCTCCACTTT. Protein product: CASREDKAERDNSPLHF.

The chain uses TRBV15 and TRBJ1-4; 7 nucleotides line up with TRBD1. The CDR3 is 15 residues long. Germline CDR1 reads LNHNV; CDR2 reads YYDKDF (reference sequence). CDR3 nucleotide sequence: TGTGTCAGTGGCCTGACAGGGCTGACTAATGAAAAACTGTTTTTT. This encodes CVSGLTGLTNEKLFF.

V and J are TRBV12-5 and TRBJ2-7, with D unresolved. This CDR3 is 14 amino acids long. V lost 7 bases and J lost 4, with 17 bases in between. CDR1 and CDR2 (germline): LGHNT, FRNRAP. In DNA, the CDR3 is TGTGCTAGTGATGCCCCCCTGGAGTTTTACGAGCAGTACTTC. Translated, it gives CASDAPLEFYEQYF.

As for this clone: This specimen includes other DNA sequences encoding the same CDR3. The gene calls are TRBV5-1 and TRBJ1-1; 7 bases align to TRBD1. V trimming: 4 bases; J trimming: 5 bases; junction bases outside the gene matches: 5. Germline CDR1 SGHRS, CDR2 YFSETQ. The CDR3 is made up of 13 amino acids. The CDR3, as DNA: TGCGCCAGCAGCGTAGGGGGCGCGACTGAAGCTTTCTTT. Amino acid sequence: CASSVGGATEAFF.

This clone was picked up one time. The chain recombines TRBV5-1 with TRBJ2-5; tentative D call: TRBD2 (6 bases). The germline V gene has CDR1 SGHRS and CDR2 YFSETQ. CDR3 length equals 12 residues. The V and J ends lost 4 bases and 7 bases respectively, with 11 bases between them. This CDR3 reads CASSLNSGTQYF. The CDR3 DNA reads as TGCGCCAGCAGCCTAAATAGCGGGACCCAGTACTTC.

CDR3: CASSLSGLNTEAFF. The CDR3 nucleotides read TGCGCCAGCAGCTTGTCCGGGTTGAACACTGAAGCTTTCTTT. J is TRBJ1-1 and V is TRBV5-1; no clear D. Trimming left V 1 base short and J 0 bases short, with 7 bases between. The germline CDR1 and CDR2 sequences are SGHRS and YFSETQ. CDR3 length equals 14 residues.

For the CDR3, the DNA is TGTGCCATCAGCGCTGACAGGTTCGGAGGCTACACCTTC. Translated, it gives CAISADRFGGYTF. V gene TRBV10-3 combines with J gene TRBJ1-2, with a weak D call TRBD1 (6 bases). CDR1 and CDR2 from the germline V gene are ENHRY and SYGVKD. This CDR3 contains 13 residues. Deletions cut 6 bases from V and 8 bases from J, with 16 bases between.

This clone has just one count. V is TRBV5-1 and J is TRBJ1-4; 8 nucleotides agree with TRBD1. The V gene end was trimmed by 3 bases and the J gene end by 2 bases; junction bases not matched to a gene: 3. This CDR3 is built from 15 residues. Germline V gene sequence: CDR1 SGHRS, CDR2 YFSETQ. Here the CDR3 reads CASSWTGSTNEKLFF. For the CDR3, the DNA is TGCGCCAGCAGCTGGACAGGGTCCACTAATGAAAAACTGTTTTTT. The variable domain in full, with the rest retrieved from reference TRBV5-1 and TRBJ1-4, is KAGVTQTPRYLIKTRGQQVTLSCSPISGHRSVSWYQQTPGQGLQFLFEYFSETQRNKGNFPGRFSGRQFSNSRSEMNVSTLELGDSALYLCASSWTGSTNEKLFFGSGTQLSVL.

V usage is TRBV12-2 and J usage is TRBJ1-2. TRBV12-2 counts as a pseudogene. The CDR3 length is 16 residues. Here the CDR3 DNA reads TGTGCAAGTCTAACGGGGGGGAGAGTGTTCCTCTGGGGCTACACCTTC. Amino acids: CASLTGGRVFLWGYTF.

This clone turned up a few times. This chain connects TRBV6-5 to TRBJ2-7, with 11 bases that match TRBD2. The CDR3 runs to 13 residues. V was pared by 11 bases and J by 8 bases, with 11 bases of the junction left unmatched. Per germline, CDR1 MNHEY and CDR2 SVGAGI. The CDR3 DNA reads TGTGCCTCTCAGGTGCTAGCGGGGGGACAGCAGTACTTC. Amino acid sequence: CASQVLAGGQQYF.

The genes are TRBV6-6 and TRBJ2-3; tentatively, D is TRBD1 (6 bases). CDR3 length: 15 amino acids. Trimming pared 7 bases from V and 4 bases from J, leaving 18 bases between. The germline V gene has CDR1 MNHNY and CDR2 SVGAGI (reference sequence). The CDR3 sequence: CASTRGGARADTQYF. Here the CDR3 DNA reads TGTGCCAGCACCAGGGGTGGAGCCAGGGCAGATACGCAGTATTTT.

V gene TRBV7-9 combines with J gene TRBJ1-1, with D hard to call. The CDR3 has 14 residues. The germline gives CDR1 SEHNR, CDR2 FQNEAQ (reference sequence). Trimming removed 2 bases at V and 0 bases at J, with 7 bases between. The DNA for the CDR3 is TGTGCCAGCAGCTTATTCTTATTGAACACTGAAGCTTTCTTT. As protein: CASSLFLLNTEAFF. Complete variable domain (other parts from reference TRBV7-9 and TRBJ1-1): DTGVSQNPRHKITKRGQNVTFRCDPISEHNRLYWYRQTLGQGPEFLTYFQNEAQLEKSRLLSDRFSAERPKGSFSTLEIQRTEQGDSAMYLCASSLFLLNTEAFFGQGTRLTVV.

This clone was recorded once. This rearrangement joins TRBV5-1 to TRBJ1-2; 9 bases are shared with TRBD1. V dropped 4 bases and J dropped 4; count of bases not matched to a gene: 8. This CDR3 is built from 15 residues. Germline values: CDR1 SGHRS, CDR2 YFSETQ. The CDR3 loop reads CASSRDRESSYGYTF. The DNA for the CDR3 is TGCGCCAGCAGCCGGGACAGGGAGTCTAGCTATGGCTACACCTTC.

The genes are TRBV5-1 and TRBJ2-7, with 8 bases that match TRBD2. Germline values: CDR1 SGHRS, CDR2 YFSETQ. The CDR3 loop spans 14 amino acids. V lost 3 bases and J lost 3; bases outside the gene matches: 5. The CDR3 spells CASSSGGDIYEQYF. Here the CDR3 DNA reads TGCGCCAGCAGCTCGGGAGGGGACATCTACGAGCAGTACTTC.

The rearrangement joins TRBV5-1 to TRBJ2-7, with 9 bases fitting TRBD1. V was pared by 2 bases and J by 3 bases, with 9 bases of the junction left unmatched. CDR1 and CDR2 from the germline V gene are SGHRS and YFSETQ. The CDR3 spans 16 residues. CDR3 region: CASSLVGGDRVYEQYF. The CDR3 DNA is TGCGCCAGCAGCTTAGTGGGAGGGGACAGGGTCTACGAGCAGTACTTC. Complete variable domain (other parts from reference TRBV5-1 and TRBJ2-7): KAGVTQTPRYLIKTRGQQVTLSCSPISGHRSVSWYQQTPGQGLQFLFEYFSETQRNKGNFPGRFSGRQFSNSRSEMNVSTLELGDSALYLCASSLVGGDRVYEQYFGPGTRLTVT.

The chain uses TRBV7-9 and TRBJ1-1; no clear D gene. The CDR3 has 14 residues. The germline gives CDR1 SEHNR, CDR2 FQNEAQ (reference sequence). Trimming removed 1 base from V and 1 base from J, with 7 bases in between. Here the CDR3 reads CASSLDVQNTEAFF. The CDR3 nucleotides are TGTGCCAGCAGCTTAGATGTCCAGAACACTGAAGCTTTCTTT.

This clone came up once. The chain has TRBV7-9 and TRBJ1-2, with a tentative D call TRBD1 (6 bases). The V and J ends lost 5 bases and 2 bases respectively, with 12 bases between them. Germline V gives CDR1 SEHNR, CDR2 FQNEAQ (reference sequence). The CDR3 totals 14 residues. The CDR3 here is CASSHLQGNYGYTF. DNA for the CDR3: TGTGCCAGCAGCCACCTACAGGGCAACTATGGCTACACCTTC.

The chain has TRBV29-1 and TRBJ2-5; D gene ambiguous. Trimming pared 3 bases from V and 11 bases from J, leaving 19 bases between. CDR3 length: 13 residues. CDR1 is SQVTM, CDR2 ANQGSEA, per germline. Written as DNA, the CDR3 is TGCAGCGTTGAGGGTGAGGTGCCGAGATGGCAGTACTTC. Translating gives CSVEGEVPRWQYF.

The CDR3 sequence is CASSQPLAGGRGEQYF. The CDR3 DNA is TGCGCCAGCAGCCAGCCCCTAGCGGGAGGTAGGGGGGAGCAGTACTTC. The chain recombines TRBV4-1 with TRBJ2-7; 11 positions match TRBD2. The CDR3 runs to 16 residues. Germline CDR1 is MGHRA and CDR2 is YSYEKL. V was pared by 3 bases and J by 7 bases, with 11 bases of the junction left unmatched.

CDR3 DNA: TGTGCCAGCAGTTATAGGGGATTCAACACTGAAGCTTTCTTT. Encoded protein: CASSYRGFNTEAFF. The chain couples TRBV6-5 to TRBJ1-1; possibly TRBD1 for D (5 bases). The V and J ends lost 3 bases and 2 bases respectively, with 10 bases between them. Germline-derived CDR1 and CDR2 are MNHEY and SVGAGI. There are 14 residues in the CDR3.